The 5 T cell receptor beta chains reported below all come from one sample, sequenced in a study of T cell changes during pregnancy in multiple sclerosis. TCRdb's table, derived via immunoSEQ multiplex PCR, lists solely in-frame clones and lacks some. This table has roughly 64,000 clones, just over 90% appearing once. The sequencing used peripheral blood, collected in the second trimester of pregnancy. The receptors were gathered from a female donor with multiple sclerosis, enrolled in a pregnancy study.

V and J are TRBV5-6 and TRBJ2-5; D might be TRBD2 (5 bases). The germline V and J ends were trimmed by 4 bases and 1 base, with 8 bases remaining between them. The CDR3 totals 13 residues. From germline, CDR1 is SGHDT and CDR2 YYEEEE. Written as DNA, the CDR3 is TGTGCCAGCAGCCGACTACCCCAAGAGACCCAGTACTTC. Residues: CASSRLPQETQYF.

The chain links TRBV30 to TRBJ1-2; D possibly corresponds to TRBD1 (5 bases). The CDR3 covers 13 residues. V was pared by 0 bases and J by 7 bases, with 12 bases between. Germline V gives CDR1 GTSNPN, CDR2 SVGIG (reference sequence). The CDR3 region is CAWSVGGALGYTF. The CDR3 DNA is TGTGCCTGGAGTGTTGGAGGGGCGCTTGGCTACACCTTC.

V and J are TRBV2 and TRBJ1-4, with TRBD1 matching over 8 bases. Trimming cost V 3 bases and J 8 bases; bases outside gene matches: 8. This CDR3 contains 15 residues. Looked up from germline, CDR1 is SNHLY and CDR2 is FYNNEI. The CDR3 DNA sequence: TGTGCCAGCAGTGACCCGGGACAGGAGGGGGAAAAACTGTTTTTT. This translates into CASSDPGQEGEKLFF.

The chain carries TRBV7-9 and TRBJ1-1; D unclear. CDR1 and CDR2 (germline): SEHNR, FQNEAQ (reference sequence). With 2 bases removed from V and 4 bases from J, the gap between germline ends came to 8 bases. This CDR3 contains 13 residues. This CDR3 reads CASSLLSGTEAFF. The DNA of the CDR3 is TGTGCCAGCAGCTTACTAAGTGGCACTGAAGCTTTCTTT.

This chain joins TRBV5-1 and TRBJ2-5; TRBD2 matches 9 bases. The CDR3 totals 17 residues. The germline V gene encodes CDR1 SGHRS and CDR2 YFSETQ. Trimming cost V 2 bases and J 5 bases; bases outside gene matches: 13. CDR3 DNA sequence: TGCGCCAGCAGCTTTCGGCGGGGGGGCTCAAGTTGGGAGACCCAGTACTTC. As protein: CASSFRRGGSSWETQYF.